This TCR beta chain was identified during a study of T cell changes during pregnancy in multiple sclerosis. CDR3 length: 18 residues. V shed 4 bases and J 1 base; nucleotides not matched to a gene: 14. Germline-derived CDR1 and CDR2 are MGHRA and YSYEKL. The protocol was immunoSEQ multiplex PCR, while the TCRdb copy is restricted to in-frame clones and leaves out a portion. The table records approximately 22,000 clones, around four fifths of them present only once. The V and J genes are TRBV4-1 and TRBJ2-3, with TRBD2 identical over 7 bases. The source is a female donor in good health, enrolled as a control in a pregnancy study. This sample comprised CD8+ T cells from peripheral blood mononuclear cells, obtained in the first trimester of pregnancy. For the CDR3, the DNA is TGCGCCAGCAGCCGCTATGTTAACGGGAGGTTGGGCACAGATACGCAGTATTTT. Residues: CASSRYVNGRLGTDTQYF.